The T cell receptor (beta chain) under discussion was sequenced for a study of blood T cells in healthy people across ages (dated by TCRdb to about 2015). About the study as a whole: Template switching captured roughly one uniquely barcoded TCR beta cDNA molecule per two T cells in model experiments. For two donors (one aged 18 to 30 and one aged 80 or older), the study analyzed two additional independent replicas of 1 million unique cDNA reads from the same blood draw. To track age-related changes in TCR beta repertoire diversity, the study relied on deep sequencing normalized with unique cDNA molecular identifiers. The donors were split into four age groups: young (average 16 years), middle-aged (nearly 40), aged (more than 60) and long-lived (under 90). To avoid experimental bias, donors of different ages were distributed randomly across sequencing lanes. Points the paper makes about the study in general: Bulk unsorted PBMC profiling prevented conclusive comparison of naive and antigen-experienced compartments. Compared with the aged group, more naive CD4+ T cells, fewer expanded clones and increased TCR diversity were shown by the long-lived group, suggesting age selection. Estimates of total diversity from one million sequenced T cells were regarded as lower bounds and underestimates. Observed TCR beta diversity correlated strongly with the percentage of naive T cells measured by flow cytometry. As age increased, observed TCR beta diversity per million T cells dropped in a roughly linear way, and a significant reduction was already evident by age 40. Donor CMV infection status was unknown, potentially confounding age-related changes in expanded clonotypes.

This clonotype was counted many times. Its antigen remains undetermined. Base-call qualities are not available, and no considerably larger clone is one nucleotide away. From cysteine to phenylalanine, the CDR3 is 17 amino acids long. Only the CDR3 part of the read is kept: 51 bases, read in frame from the first base. The germline V gene encodes CDR1 SGHVS and CDR2 FQNEAQ. At the junction V is shortened by 2 bases and J by 0 bases, with 14 bases in between. The roughly 39 donors, aged about 6 to 95 years, were systemically healthy Caucasian individuals from Russia. Each donor gave approximately 9.3 milliliters of peripheral blood, collected into EDTA-treated Vacutainer tubes. Ficoll-Paque density-gradient centrifugation was used to isolate PBMCs, with at least 7 million obtained per sample. Trizol reagent was used to extract total RNA from PBMCs, with at least 5 micrograms per sample. The percentages of naive CD45RAhigh/CD27high T cells were determined by flow cytometry on a PBMC aliquot from every donor.

The library was built by means of 5' RACE. TCRdb shows the sequencer as Illumina HiSeq 2500. A second about 7 to 12 cycle PCR used a sample-barcoded 5' primer and a J-beta primer mix. A template-switch 5' adaptor carrying 12 random nucleotides introduced a unique molecular identifier onto each TCR beta cDNA molecule. Each sample yielded at least 3 million CDR3-containing paired-end reads. First-strand cDNA was synthesized from all RNA with the Mint cDNA synthesis kit, primed by a TRBC-specific oligonucleotide. All cDNA was treated with uracil-DNA glycosylase and then went through a first 18-cycle PCR with the universal primers M1SS and BC2_uni_R. Per the original workflow: For normalization, 1 million high-quality reads, each with a distinct molecular identifier, were randomly selected from each sample. Instead of being binned into consensus sequences, reads that shared molecular identifiers were thrown out. CDR3 identification, clonotype clustering and error correction used MiTCR with a Q25 quality threshold and the strictest error-elimination algorithm. Lower-bound total TCR beta diversity was estimated with a nonparametric unseen species model using Euler transformation. In TCRdb, the public reads were trimmed at Q25 with fastp and aligned with MiXCR, with productive beta chains retained. Rows with a matching CDR3 protein are joined into one entry that keeps the most common DNA and genes. The V and J calls were not made by the authors but by TCRdb's processing. This sample has 650,000 to 800,000 distinct CDR3 sequences in its table, and about 51% of those were observed once. The top ten constitute 13% of the sample.

The clonotype comes from a woman older than 75 in good health. Sequenced input: blood. The V and J segments used are TRBV7-8 and TRBJ2-4; a tentative D match to TRBD1 spans 6 bases. The nucleotide sequence reads as follows: TGTGCCAGCAGCTTATATCGGACAGTCGAAGCCAAAAACATTCAGTACTTC. Translated, this is CASSLYRTVEAKNIQYF.